Below, one T cell receptor beta chain is given with its context. The data derive from a study of blood T cell repertoires in COVID-19. Study information: Acute and convalescent COVID-19 specimens originated in the United States, Italy and Spain.

The germline V and J ends were trimmed by 1 base and 7 bases, with 5 bases remaining between them. Germline assignment: CDR1 SGHNT and CDR2 YENEEA. This CDR3 region has 12 residues. Profiled with immunoSEQ multiplex PCR; TCRdb holds only in-frame clones, not every one. This sample has some 76,000 clones; roughly 91% occur once, and the top ten carry 11%. Sample: peripheral blood. The TCR comes from a woman aged 18-29 years with acute or convalescent COVID-19. The rearrangement joins TRBV11-3 to TRBJ2-1; no reliable D call. The CDR3 is CASSLAPNEQFF. CDR3 DNA: TGTGCCAGCAGCTTAGCCCCGAATGAGCAGTTCTTC. The variable domain in full, with the rest retrieved from reference TRBV11-3 and TRBJ2-1, is EAGVVQSPRYKIIEKKQPVAFWCNPISGHNTLYWYLQNLGQGPELLIRYENEEAVDDSQLPKDRFSAERLKGVDSTLKIQPAELGDSAVYLCASSLAPNEQFFGPGTRLTVL.